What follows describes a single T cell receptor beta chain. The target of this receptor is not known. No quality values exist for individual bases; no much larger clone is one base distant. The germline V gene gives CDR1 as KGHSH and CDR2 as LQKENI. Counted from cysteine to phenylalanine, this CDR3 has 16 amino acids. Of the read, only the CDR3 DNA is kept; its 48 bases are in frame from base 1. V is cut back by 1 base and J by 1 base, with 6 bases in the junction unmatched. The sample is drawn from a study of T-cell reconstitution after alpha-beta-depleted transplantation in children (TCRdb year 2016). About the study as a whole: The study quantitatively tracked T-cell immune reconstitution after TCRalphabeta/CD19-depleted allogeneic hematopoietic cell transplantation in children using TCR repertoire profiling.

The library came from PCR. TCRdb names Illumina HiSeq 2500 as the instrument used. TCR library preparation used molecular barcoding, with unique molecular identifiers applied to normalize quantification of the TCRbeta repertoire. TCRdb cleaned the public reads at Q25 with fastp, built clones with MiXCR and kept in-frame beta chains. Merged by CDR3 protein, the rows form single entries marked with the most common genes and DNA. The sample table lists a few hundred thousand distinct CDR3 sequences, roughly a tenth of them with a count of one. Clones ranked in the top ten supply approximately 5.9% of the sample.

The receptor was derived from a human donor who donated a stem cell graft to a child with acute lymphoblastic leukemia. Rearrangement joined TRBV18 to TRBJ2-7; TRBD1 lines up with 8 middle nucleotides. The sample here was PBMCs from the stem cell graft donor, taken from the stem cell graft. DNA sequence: TGTGCCAGCTCACCACAGACAGGGGCCCGATCCTACGAGCAGTACTTC. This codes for CASSPQTGARSYEQYF.